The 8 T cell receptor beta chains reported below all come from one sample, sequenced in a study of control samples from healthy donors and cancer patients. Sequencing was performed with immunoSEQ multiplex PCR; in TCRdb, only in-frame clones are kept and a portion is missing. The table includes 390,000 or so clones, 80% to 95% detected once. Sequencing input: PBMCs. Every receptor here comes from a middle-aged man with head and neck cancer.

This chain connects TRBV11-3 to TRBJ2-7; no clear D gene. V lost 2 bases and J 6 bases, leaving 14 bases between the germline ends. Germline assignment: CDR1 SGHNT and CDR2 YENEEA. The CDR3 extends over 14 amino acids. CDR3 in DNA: TGTGCCAGCAGCTTATCTTCCGACTGGGGCGAGCAGTACTTC. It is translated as CASSLSSDWGEQYF.

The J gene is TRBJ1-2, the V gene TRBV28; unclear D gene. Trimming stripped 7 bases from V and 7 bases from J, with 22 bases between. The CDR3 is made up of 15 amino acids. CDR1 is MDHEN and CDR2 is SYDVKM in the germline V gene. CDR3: CASIPQEGRLAGYTF. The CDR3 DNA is TGTGCCAGCATTCCCCAAGAGGGAAGGTTGGCTGGCTACACCTTC.

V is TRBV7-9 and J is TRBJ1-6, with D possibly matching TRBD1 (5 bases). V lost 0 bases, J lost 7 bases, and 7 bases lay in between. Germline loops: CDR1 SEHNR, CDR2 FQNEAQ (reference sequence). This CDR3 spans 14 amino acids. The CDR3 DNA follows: TGTGCCAGCAGCTTAGCTCAGGGCAATTCACCCCTCCACTTT. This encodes CASSLAQGNSPLHF.

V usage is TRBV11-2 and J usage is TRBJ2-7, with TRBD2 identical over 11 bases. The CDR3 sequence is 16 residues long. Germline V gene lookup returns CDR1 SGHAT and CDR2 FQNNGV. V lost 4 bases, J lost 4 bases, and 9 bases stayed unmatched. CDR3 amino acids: CASSSSTSGRMYEQYF. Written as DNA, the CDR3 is TGTGCCAGCAGCTCGTCAACTAGCGGGAGAATGTACGAGCAGTACTTC.

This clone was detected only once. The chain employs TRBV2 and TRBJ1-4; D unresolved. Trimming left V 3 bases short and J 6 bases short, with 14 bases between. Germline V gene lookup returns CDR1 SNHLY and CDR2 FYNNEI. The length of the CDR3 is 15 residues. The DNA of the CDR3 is TGTGCCAGCAGTGATCAAAGGATCGGATATGAAAAACTGTTTTTT. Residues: CASSDQRIGYEKLFF. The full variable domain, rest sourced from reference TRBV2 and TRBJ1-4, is EPEVTQTPSHQVTQMGQEVILRCVPISNHLYFYWYRQILGQKVEFLVSFYNNEISEKSEIFDDQFSVERPDGSNFTLKIRSTKLEDSAMYFCASSDQRIGYEKLFFGSGTQLSVL.

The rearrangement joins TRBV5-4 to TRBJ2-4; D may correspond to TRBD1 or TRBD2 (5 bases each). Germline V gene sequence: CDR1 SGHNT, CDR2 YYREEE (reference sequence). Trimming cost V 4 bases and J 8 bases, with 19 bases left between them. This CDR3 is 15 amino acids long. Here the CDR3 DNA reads TGTGCCAGCAGCGATTTGGGTCCTGGGGGTGACATTCAGTACTTC. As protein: CASSDLGPGGDIQYF.

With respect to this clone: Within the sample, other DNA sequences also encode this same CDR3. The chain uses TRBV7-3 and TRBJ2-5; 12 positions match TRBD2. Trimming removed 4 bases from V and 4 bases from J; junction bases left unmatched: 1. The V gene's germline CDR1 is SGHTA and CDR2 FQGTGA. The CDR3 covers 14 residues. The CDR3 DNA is TGTGCCAGCAGCTCGGGACTAGCGGGAGAGACCCAGTACTTC. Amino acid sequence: CASSSGLAGETQYF.

The CDR3 DNA is TGTGCCATCAGAACGAGCGGGGGGGCCTCCTACAATGAGCAGTTCTTC. Translating it yields CAIRTSGGASYNEQFF. J is TRBJ2-1 and V is TRBV10-3, with 10 bases that match TRBD2. CDR1 is ENHRY, CDR2 SYGVKD, per germline. The CDR3 is 16 residues long. V was pared by 6 bases and J by 0 bases, with 5 bases of the junction left unmatched.